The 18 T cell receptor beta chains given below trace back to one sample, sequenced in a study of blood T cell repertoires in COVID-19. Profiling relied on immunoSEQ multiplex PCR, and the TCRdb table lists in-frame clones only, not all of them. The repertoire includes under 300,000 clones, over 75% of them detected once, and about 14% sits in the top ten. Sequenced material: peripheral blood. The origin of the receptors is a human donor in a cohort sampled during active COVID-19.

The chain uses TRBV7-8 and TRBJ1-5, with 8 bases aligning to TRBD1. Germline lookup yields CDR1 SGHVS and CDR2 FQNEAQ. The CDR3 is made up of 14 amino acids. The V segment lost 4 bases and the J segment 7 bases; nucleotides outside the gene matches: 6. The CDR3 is CASSSRTGKQPQHF. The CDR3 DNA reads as TGTGCCAGCAGCTCCCGGACAGGGAAACAGCCCCAGCATTTT.

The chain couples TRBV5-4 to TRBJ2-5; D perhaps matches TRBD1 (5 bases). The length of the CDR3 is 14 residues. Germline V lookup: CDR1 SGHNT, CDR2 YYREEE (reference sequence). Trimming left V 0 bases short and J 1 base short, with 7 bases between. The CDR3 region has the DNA TGTGCCAGCAGCTTGGGACAGACCCAAGAGACCCAGTACTTC. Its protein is CASSLGQTQETQYF.

Here the CDR3 DNA reads TGTGCCAGCAGCTTAGGGGTAAGGCTAGCGGGCGGCGAGCAGTACTTC. Its translation: CASSLGVRLAGGEQYF. J is TRBJ2-7 and V is TRBV7-2; TRBD2 matches at 8 bases. CDR3 length equals 16 residues. The V segment lost 1 base and the J segment 6 bases; nucleotides outside the gene matches: 11. The germline CDR1 and CDR2 sequences are SGHTA and FQGNSA.

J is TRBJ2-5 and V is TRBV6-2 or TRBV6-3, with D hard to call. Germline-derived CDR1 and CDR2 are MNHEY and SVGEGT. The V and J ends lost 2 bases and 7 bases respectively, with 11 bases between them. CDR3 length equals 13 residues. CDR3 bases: TGTGCCAGCAGTTACAGACACGCCGGGACCCAGTACTTC. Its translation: CASSYRHAGTQYF.

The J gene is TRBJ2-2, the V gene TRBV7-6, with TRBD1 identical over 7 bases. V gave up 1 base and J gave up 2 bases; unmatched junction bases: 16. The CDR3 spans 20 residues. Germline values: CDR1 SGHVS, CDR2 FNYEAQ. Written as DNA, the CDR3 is TGTGCCAGCAGCTTAGTCCGACAGGGAACCTACTTGACAAACACCGGGGAGCTGTTTTTT. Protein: CASSLVRQGTYLTNTGELFF.

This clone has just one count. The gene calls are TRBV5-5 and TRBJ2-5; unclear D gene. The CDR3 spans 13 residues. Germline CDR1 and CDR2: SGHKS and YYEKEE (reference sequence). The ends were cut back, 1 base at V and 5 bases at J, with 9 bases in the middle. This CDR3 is CASSLFAGETQYF. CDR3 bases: TGTGCCAGCAGCTTGTTCGCCGGGGAGACCCAGTACTTC.

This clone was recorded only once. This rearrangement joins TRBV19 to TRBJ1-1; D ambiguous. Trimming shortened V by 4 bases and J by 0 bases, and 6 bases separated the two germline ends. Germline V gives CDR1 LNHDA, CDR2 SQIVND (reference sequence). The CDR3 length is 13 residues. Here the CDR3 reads CASSNQMNTEAFF. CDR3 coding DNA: TGTGCCAGTAGTAATCAGATGAACACTGAAGCTTTCTTT.

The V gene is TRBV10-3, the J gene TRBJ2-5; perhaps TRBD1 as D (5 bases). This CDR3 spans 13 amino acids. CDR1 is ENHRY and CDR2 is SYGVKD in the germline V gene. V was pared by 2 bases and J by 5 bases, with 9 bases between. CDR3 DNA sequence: TGTGCCATCAGTGAGACAGGAAGGGAGACCCAGTACTTC. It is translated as CAISETGRETQYF.

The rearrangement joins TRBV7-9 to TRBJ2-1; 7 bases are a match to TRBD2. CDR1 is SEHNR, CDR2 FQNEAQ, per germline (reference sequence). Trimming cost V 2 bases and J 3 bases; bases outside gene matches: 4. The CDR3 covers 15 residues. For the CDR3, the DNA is TGTGCCAGCAGCTTATTCCCTAGCGGCTACAATGAGCAGTTCTTC. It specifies CASSLFPSGYNEQFF. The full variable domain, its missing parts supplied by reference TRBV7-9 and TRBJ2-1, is DTGVSQNPRHKITKRGQNVTFRCDPISEHNRLYWYRQTLGQGPEFLTYFQNEAQLEKSRLLSDRFSAERPKGSFSTLEIQRTEQGDSAMYLCASSLFPSGYNEQFFGPGTRLTVL.

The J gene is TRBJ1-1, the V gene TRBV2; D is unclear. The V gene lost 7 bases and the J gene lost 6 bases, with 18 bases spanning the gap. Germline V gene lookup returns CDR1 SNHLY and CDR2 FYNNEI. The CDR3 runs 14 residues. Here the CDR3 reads CASKVLGVSAEAFF. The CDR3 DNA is TGTGCCAGCAAGGTATTGGGAGTTAGCGCTGAAGCTTTCTTT.

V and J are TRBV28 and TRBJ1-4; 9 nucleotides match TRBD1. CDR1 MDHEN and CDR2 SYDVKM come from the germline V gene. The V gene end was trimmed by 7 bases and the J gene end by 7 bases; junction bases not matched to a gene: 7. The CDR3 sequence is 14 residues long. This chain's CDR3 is CASNPGTGSEKLFF. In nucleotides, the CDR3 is TGTGCCAGCAACCCGGGGACAGGGAGTGAAAAACTGTTTTTT.

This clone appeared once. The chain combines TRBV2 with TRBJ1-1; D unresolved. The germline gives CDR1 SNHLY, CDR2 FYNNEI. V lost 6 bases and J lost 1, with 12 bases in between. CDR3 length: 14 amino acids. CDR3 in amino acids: CASSRGDGNTEAFF. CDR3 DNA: TGTGCCAGCAGCCGCGGAGACGGGAACACTGAAGCTTTCTTT.

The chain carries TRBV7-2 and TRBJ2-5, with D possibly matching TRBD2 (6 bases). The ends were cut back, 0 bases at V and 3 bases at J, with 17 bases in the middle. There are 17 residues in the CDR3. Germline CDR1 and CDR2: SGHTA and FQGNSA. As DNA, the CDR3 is TGTGCCAGCAGCTTAGCCTTAAGGGTACGGGAGAAAGAGACCCAGTACTTC. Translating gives CASSLALRVREKETQYF.

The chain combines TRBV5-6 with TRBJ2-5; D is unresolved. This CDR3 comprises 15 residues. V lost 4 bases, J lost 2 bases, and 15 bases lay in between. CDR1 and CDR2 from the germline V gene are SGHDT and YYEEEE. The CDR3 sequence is CASSSPENTQETQYF. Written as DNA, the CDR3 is TGTGCCAGCAGCAGTCCGGAGAATACACAAGAGACCCAGTACTTC.

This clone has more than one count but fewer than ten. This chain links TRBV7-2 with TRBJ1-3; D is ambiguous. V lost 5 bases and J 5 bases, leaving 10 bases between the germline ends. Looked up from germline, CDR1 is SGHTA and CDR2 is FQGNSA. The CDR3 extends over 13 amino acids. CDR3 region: CASSGGYRNTIYF. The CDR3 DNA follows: TGTGCCAGCAGCGGCGGGTACAGAAACACCATATATTTT.

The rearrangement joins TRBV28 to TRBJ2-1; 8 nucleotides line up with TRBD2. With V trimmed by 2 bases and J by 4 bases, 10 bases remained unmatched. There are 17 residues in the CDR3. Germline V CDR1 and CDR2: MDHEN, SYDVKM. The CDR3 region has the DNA TGTGCCAGCAGTTTAAGGGTGACCGGGACTAGATACAATGAGCAGTTCTTC. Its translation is CASSLRVTGTRYNEQFF. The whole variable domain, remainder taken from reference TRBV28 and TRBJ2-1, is DVKVTQSSRYLVKRTGEKVFLECVQDMDHENMFWYRQDPGLGLRLIYFSYDVKMKEKGDIPEGYSVSREKKERFSLILESASTNQTSMYLCASSLRVTGTRYNEQFFGPGTRLTVL.

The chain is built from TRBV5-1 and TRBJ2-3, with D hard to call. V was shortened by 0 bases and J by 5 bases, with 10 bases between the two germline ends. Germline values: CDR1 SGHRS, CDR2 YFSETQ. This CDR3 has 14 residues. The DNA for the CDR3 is TGCGCCAGCAGCTTGGTACCTAAACGAGATACGCAGTATTTT. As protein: CASSLVPKRDTQYF.

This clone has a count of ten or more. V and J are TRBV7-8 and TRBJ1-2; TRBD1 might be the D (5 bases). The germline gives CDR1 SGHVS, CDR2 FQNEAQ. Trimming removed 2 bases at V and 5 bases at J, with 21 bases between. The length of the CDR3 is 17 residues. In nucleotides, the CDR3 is TGTGCCAGCAGCTTACTCAGGGTCGGGCATGGGAGGTATGGCTACACCTTC. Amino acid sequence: CASSLLRVGHGRYGYTF.